This entry describes one T cell receptor (beta chain). Its antigen is undetermined. TCR beta cDNA was made from approximately 500 ng total RNA with a constant-region primer. Three nested multiplex PCR rounds of slightly modified ARM-PCR generated TCR beta libraries. In the first two PCR rounds, TRBV1-TRBV30 forward primers were paired with a C-beta reverse primer, and each round lasted about 9 cycles. Via MiXCR, TCRdb re-called the multiplex PCR reads, giving one row per CDR3 protein. Among fewer than 250,000 distinct CDR3 sequences listed, around 60% were seen once. Unsorted whole blood served as the source of blood RNA, and germline DNA was extracted as well. These data belong to a study of tumor-infiltrating lymphocytes in primary liver carcinoma. About the research overall: Surgical resection was the treatment these patients received for primary liver carcinoma. Each of the samples returned roughly 3.65 to 7.5 million productive TCRbeta reads (a yield similar across tissue types).

Study-level results: The samples were not sorted (they were bulk), so CD4+ and CD8+ repertoires were not compared.

Trimming cost V 8 bases and J 0 bases; bases outside gene matches: 6. The CDR3 length is 15 residues. Germline V gene lookup returns CDR1 SEHNR and CDR2 FQNEAQ (reference sequence). The chain carries TRBV7-9 and TRBJ2-3, with 9 bases lining up with TRBD1. The clonotype originates from a woman aged 55-70 years with primary liver carcinoma and hepatitis B virus infection. Source material: peripheral blood. The CDR3 coding sequence is TGTGCCAGCTGCCATGACAGGGGGAGCACAGATACGCAGTATTTT. Translated, it gives CASCHDRGSTDTQYF.